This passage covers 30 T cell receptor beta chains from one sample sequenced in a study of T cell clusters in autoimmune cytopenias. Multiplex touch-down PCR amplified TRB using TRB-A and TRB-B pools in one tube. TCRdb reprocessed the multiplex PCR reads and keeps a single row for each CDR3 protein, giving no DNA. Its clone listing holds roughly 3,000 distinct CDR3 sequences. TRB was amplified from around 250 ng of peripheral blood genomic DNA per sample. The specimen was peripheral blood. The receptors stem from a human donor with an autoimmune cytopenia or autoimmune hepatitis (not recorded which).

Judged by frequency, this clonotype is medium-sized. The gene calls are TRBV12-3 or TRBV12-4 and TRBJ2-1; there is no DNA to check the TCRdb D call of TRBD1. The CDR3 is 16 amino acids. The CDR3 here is CASTLGRGQGLNEQFF.

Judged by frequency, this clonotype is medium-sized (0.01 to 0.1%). The CDR3 spells CASRGQYTDTQYF. V gene TRBV10-1 combines with J gene TRBJ2-3; the D gene TCRdb calls, TRBD1, cannot be checked with no DNA. Germline CDR1 and CDR2: WNHNN and SYGVQD (reference sequence). There are 13 residues in the CDR3.

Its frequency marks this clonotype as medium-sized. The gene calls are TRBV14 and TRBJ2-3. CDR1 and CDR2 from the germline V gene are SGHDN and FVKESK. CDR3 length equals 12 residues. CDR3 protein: CASSLNTDTQYF.

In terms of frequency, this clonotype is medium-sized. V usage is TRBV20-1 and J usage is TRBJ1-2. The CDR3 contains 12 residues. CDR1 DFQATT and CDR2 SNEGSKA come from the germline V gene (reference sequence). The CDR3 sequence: CSAIDLNYGYTF.

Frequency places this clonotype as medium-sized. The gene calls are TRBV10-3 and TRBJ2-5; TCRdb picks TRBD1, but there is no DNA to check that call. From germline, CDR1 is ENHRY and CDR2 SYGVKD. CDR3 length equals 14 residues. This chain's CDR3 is CATRGAGDGETQYF.

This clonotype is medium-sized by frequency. CDR3 residues: CASSYSPAGRGNTQYF. The gene calls are TRBV6-5 and TRBJ2-3; TCRdb names TRBD2, which stays unverified in the absence of DNA. Germline V gene sequence: CDR1 MNHEY, CDR2 SVGAGI. The CDR3 consists of 16 residues.

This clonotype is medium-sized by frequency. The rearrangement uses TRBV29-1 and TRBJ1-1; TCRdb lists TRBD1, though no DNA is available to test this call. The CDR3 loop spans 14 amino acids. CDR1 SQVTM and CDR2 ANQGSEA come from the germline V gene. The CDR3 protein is CSWGHGPSGTEAFF.

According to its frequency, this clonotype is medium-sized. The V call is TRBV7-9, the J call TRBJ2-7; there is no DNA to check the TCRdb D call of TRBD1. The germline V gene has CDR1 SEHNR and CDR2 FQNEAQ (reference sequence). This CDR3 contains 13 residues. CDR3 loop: CASSWSRVHEQYF.

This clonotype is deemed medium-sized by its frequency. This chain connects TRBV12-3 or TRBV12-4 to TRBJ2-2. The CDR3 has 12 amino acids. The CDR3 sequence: CASSSTTGELFF.

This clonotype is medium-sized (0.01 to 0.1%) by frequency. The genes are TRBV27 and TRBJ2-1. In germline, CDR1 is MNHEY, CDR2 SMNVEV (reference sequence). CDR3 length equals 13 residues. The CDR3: CASSTNLNNEQFF.

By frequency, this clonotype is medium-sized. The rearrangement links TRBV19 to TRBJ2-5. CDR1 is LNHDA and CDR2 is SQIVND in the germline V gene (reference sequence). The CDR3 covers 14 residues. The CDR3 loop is CASRGLWDGETQYF.

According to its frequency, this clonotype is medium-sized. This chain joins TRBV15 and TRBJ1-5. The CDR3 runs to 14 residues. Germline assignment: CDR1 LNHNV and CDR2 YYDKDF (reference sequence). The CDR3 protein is CATSRDVLGQPQHF.

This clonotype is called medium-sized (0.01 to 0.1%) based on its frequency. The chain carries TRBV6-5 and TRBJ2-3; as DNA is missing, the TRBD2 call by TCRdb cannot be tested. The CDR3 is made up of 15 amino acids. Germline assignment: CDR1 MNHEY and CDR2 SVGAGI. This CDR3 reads CASSTGSPPRDTQYF.

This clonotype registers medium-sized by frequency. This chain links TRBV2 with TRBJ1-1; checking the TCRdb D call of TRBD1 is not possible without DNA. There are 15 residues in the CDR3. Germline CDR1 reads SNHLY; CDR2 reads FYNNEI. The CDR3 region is CASKIQTGIATEAFF.

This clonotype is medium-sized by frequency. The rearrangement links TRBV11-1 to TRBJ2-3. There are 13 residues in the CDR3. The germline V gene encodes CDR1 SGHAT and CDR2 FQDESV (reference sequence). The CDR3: CASSYRSTDTQYF.

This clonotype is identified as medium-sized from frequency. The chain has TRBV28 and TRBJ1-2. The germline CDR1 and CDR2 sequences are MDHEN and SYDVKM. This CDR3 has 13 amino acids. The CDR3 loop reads CASSLRVRVGYTF.

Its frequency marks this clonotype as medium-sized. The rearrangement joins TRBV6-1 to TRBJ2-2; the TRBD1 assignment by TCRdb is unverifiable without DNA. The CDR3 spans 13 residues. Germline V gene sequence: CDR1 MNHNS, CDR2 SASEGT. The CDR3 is CASDRGNTGELFF.

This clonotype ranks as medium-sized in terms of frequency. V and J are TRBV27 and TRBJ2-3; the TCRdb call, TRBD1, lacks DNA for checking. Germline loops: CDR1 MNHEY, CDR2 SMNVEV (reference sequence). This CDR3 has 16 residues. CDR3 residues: CASSWPGGQGSDTQYF.

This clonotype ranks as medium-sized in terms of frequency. The CDR3 here is CASSPTPTARETQYF. The chain links TRBV18 to TRBJ2-5; checking the TCRdb D call of TRBD2 is not possible without DNA. CDR3 length: 15 residues. Germline-derived CDR1 and CDR2 are KGHSH and LQKENI.

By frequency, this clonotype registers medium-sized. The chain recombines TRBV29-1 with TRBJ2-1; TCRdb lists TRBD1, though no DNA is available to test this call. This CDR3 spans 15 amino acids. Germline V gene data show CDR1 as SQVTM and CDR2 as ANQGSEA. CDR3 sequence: CSVEDTGAGYNEQFF.

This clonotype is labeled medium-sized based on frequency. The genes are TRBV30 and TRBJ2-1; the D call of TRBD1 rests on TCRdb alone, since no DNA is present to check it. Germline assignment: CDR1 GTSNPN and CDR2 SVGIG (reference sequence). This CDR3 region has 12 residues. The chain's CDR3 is CAWSRGANEQFF.

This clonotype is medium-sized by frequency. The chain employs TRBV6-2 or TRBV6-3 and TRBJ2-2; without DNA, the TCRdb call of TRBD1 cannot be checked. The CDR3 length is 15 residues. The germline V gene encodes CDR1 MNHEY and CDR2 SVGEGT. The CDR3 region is CASRSDRGRTGELFF.

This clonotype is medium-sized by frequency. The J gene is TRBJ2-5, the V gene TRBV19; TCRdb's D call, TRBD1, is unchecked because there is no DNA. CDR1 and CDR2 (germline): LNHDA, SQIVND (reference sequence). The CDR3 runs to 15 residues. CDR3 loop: CASSKGQGIFETQYF.

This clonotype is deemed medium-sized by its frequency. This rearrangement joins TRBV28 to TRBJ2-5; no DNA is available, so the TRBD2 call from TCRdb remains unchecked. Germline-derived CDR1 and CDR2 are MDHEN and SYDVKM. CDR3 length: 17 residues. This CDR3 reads CASSRAVTSGREETQYF.

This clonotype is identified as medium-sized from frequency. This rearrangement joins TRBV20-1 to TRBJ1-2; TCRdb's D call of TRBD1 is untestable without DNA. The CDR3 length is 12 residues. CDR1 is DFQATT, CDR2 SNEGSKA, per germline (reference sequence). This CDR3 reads CSLIRDTSGYTF.

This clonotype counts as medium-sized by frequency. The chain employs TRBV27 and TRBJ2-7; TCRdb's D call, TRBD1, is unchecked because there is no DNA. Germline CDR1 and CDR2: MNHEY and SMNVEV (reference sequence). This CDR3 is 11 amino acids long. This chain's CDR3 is CATATGSEQYF.

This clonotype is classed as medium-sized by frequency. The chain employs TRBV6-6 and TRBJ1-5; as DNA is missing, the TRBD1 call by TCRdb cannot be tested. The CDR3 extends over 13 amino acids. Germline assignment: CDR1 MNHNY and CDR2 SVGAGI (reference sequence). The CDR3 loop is CASATGGWQPQHF.

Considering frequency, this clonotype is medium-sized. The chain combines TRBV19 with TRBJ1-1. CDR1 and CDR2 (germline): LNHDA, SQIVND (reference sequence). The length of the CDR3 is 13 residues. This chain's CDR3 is CASSIEGRDEAFF.

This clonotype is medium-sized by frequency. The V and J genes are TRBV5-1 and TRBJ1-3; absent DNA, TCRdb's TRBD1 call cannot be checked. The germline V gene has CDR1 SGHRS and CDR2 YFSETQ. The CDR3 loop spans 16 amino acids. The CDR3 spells CASSKDSVSSGNTIYF. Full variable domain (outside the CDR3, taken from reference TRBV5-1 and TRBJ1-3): KAGVTQTPRYLIKTRGQQVTLSCSPISGHRSVSWYQQTPGQGLQFLFEYFSETQRNKGNFPGRFSGRQFSNSRSEMNVSTLELGDSALYLCASSKDSVSSGNTIYFGEGSWLTVV.

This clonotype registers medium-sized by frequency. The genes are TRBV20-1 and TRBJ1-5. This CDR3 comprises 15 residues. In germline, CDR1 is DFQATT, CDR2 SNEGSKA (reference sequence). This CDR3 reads CSARVGQGWDQPQHF.